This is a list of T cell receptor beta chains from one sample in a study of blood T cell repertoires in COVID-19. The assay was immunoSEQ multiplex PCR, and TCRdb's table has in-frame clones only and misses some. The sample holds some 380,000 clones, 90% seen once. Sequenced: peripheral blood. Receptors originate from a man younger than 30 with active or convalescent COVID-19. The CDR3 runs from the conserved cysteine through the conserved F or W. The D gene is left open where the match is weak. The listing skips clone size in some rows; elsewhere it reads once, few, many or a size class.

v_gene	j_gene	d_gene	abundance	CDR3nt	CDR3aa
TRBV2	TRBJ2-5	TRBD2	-	TGTGCCAGCAGCGCTACAAGCAACCGACTAGCGGGGGCGACAGCCAAGGGGACCCAGTACTTC	CASSATSNRLAGATAKGTQYF
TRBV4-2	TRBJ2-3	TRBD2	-	TGTGCCAGCAGCCAATTAGCGGGAGGCTCTAGCACAGATACGCAGTATTTT	CASSQLAGGSSTDTQYF
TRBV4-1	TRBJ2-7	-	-	TGCGCCAGCAGCCAAGATTTCGCCGTGGCGGGACGAAACGAGCAGTACTTC	CASSQDFAVAGRNEQYF
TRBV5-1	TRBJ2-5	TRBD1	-	TGCGCCAGCAGCTTGGGTCTTGGACGGGACAGGGTGGGGACCCAGTACTTC	CASSLGLGRDRVGTQYF
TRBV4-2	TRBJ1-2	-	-	TGTGCCAGCAGCCAAGATTTGCCAGGCGACTATGGCTACACCTTC	CASSQDLPGDYGYTF
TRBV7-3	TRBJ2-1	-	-	TGTGCCAGCAGCTGGGGGGTTGGTGAGCAGTTCTTC	CASSWGVGEQFF
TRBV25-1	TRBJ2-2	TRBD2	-	TGTGCCAGCAGTCCCCTGTCGGGGGGTAGTACCGGGGAGCTGTTTTTT	CASSPLSGGSTGELFF
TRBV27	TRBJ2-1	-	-	TGTGCCAGCAGTGCGAGCTCCTACAATGAGCAGTTCTTC	CASSASSYNEQFF
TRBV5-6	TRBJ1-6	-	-	TGTGCCAGCTCAGGGTCAGCGAATTCACCCCTCCACTTT	CASSGSANSPLHF
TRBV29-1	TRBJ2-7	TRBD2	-	TGCAGCGTTGAAGATCCTACTAGCGGCCGTTTGGAGCAGTACTTC	CSVEDPTSGRLEQYF
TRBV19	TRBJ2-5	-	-	TGTGCCAGTAGTATGGGGCAGGGAGAGACCCAGTACTTC	CASSMGQGETQYF
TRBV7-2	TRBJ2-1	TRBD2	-	TGTGCCACCCACACAGAGGGGCTAGCGGGAGAAAGACAGTTCTTC	CATHTEGLAGERQFF
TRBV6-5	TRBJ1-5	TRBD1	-	TGTGCCAGCAGGCCGACAGGGGGCTTCAATCAGCCCCAGCATTTT	CASRPTGGFNQPQHF
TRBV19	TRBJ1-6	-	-	TGTGCCAGTAGTATAGGAGGTCATAATTCACCCCTCCACTTT	CASSIGGHNSPLHF
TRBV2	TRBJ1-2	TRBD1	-	TGTGCCAGCAGGGGGACAGGGGGCCACTATGGCTACACCTTC	CASRGTGGHYGYTF
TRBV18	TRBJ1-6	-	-	TGTGCCAGCTCGCCGTGGCAGGATAATTCACCCCTCCACTTT	CASSPWQDNSPLHF
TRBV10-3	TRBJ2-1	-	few	TGTGCCATCAGTGACAGGGGTGACAATGAGCAGTTCTTC	CAISDRGDNEQFF
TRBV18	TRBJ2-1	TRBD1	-	TGTGCCAGCTCCCAGGACAGGAACTCCTACAATGAGCAGTTCTTC	CASSQDRNSYNEQFF
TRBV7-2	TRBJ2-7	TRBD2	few	TGTGCCAGCAGCTTTAGCGGGGGATCCTACGAGCAGTACTTC	CASSFSGGSYEQYF
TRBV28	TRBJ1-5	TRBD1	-	TGTGCCGGCTTGCCGGACAGGAAAACCGGCAATCAGCCCCAGCATTTT	CAGLPDRKTGNQPQHF
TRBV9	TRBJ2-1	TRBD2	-	TGTGCCAGCAGCGTACGACTAGCGGACATTGAGCAGTTCTTC	CASSVRLADIEQFF
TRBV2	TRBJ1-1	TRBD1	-	TGTGCCAGCGGGACAGGGCCCTCTGGGGACACTGAAGCTTTCTTT	CASGTGPSGDTEAFF
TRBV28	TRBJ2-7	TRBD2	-	TGTGCCAGCAGAGCGGGACTCCCGTCGAAGCAGTACTTC	CASRAGLPSKQYF
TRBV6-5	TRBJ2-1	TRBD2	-	TGTGCCAGCAGGGCGGGACTAGCGGGGGTAAGAGAGCAGTTCTTC	CASRAGLAGVREQFF
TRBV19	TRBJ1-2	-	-	TGTGCCAGTAGATCGATCGGGGACACGGATGGCTACACCTTC	CASRSIGDTDGYTF
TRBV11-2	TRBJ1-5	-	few	TGTGCCAGCAGCTTGAAGGGGTGGGAGCCCCAGCATTTT	CASSLKGWEPQHF
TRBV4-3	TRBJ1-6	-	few	TGCGCCAGCAGCCAAGAAGTTTCCACATCGGGTTTCTCACCCCTCCACTTT	CASSQEVSTSGFSPLHF
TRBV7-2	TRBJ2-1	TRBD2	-	TGTGCCAGCAGCTCCCAGACCCGTAGGCTCGCGGGGGGGTCCAATGAGCAGTTCTTC	CASSSQTRRLAGGSNEQFF
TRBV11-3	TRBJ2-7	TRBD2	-	TGTGCCAGCAGCTTAAGGGGCGGGAGCTACGAGCAGTACTTC	CASSLRGGSYEQYF
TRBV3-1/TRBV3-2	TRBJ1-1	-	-	TGTGCCAGCAGCCAGGGGGGGTGGGACACTGAAGCTTTCTTT	CASSQGGWDTEAFF
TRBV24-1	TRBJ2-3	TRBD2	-	TGTGCCACCAGTGACTCCCGATGGGGCGGGGGGGCCATGGATACGCAGTATTTT	CATSDSRWGGGAMDTQYF
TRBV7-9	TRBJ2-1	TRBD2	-	TGTGCCAGCAGCTTACAGAGCCGTCTAGCGGGGCTATACAATGAGCAGTTCTTC	CASSLQSRLAGLYNEQFF